Below, 17 T cell receptor beta chains from the same sample are listed, as sequenced in a study of T cells in Graves' hyperthyroidism and ophthalmopathy. TCR beta CDR3 regions were amplified from RNA transcripts. The TCR CDR3 was amplified in a first-round RT-PCR using the HTBI primer set. TCRdb reprocessed the multiplex PCR reads via MiXCR and lists one record per CDR3 protein. The profile shows 200,000 to 300,000 distinct CDR3 sequences, approximately 16% of them singletons. The sequencing input was blood. The source of these receptors is a woman between 18 and 29 years old with Graves' ophthalmopathy.

This clonotype was detected ten times or more. As DNA, the CDR3 is TGTGCCAGCACCTCCACAGATACGCAGTATTTT. Residues: CASTSTDTQYF. This chain links TRBV10-3 with TRBJ2-3; D unclear. The CDR3 has 11 amino acids. Germline V CDR1 and CDR2: ENHRY, SYGVKD. Trimming pared 10 bases from V and 2 bases from J, leaving 7 bases between.

This clonotype was detected many times. The chain uses TRBV6-1 and TRBJ1-6; D is unresolved. From germline, CDR1 is MNHNS and CDR2 SASEGT. The germline V and J ends were trimmed by 7 bases and 6 bases, with 10 bases remaining between them. The CDR3 sequence is 13 residues long. DNA of the CDR3: TGTGCCAGCAAGACGGGAGTTAATTCACCCCTCCACTTT. Translating gives CASKTGVNSPLHF.

In this sample, this clonotype turned up many times. The chain recombines TRBV28 with TRBJ2-3, with TRBD1 as a possible D gene (5 bases). Germline assignment: CDR1 MDHEN and CDR2 SYDVKM. The CDR3 runs to 16 residues. V lost 5 bases and J lost 4, with 19 bases in between. Here the CDR3 reads CASSPLGVIGADTQYF. The CDR3 DNA is TGTGCCAGCAGTCCCCTGGGCGTAATAGGGGCAGATACGCAGTATTTT.

This clonotype has ten or more counts. The genes are TRBV7-3 and TRBJ2-5; TRBD2 might be the D (6 bases). The CDR3 has 13 amino acids. Germline-derived CDR1 and CDR2 are SGHTA and FQGTGA. V dropped 5 bases and J dropped 9 bases, with 16 bases sitting between them. DNA of the CDR3: TGTGCCAGCAGCGCAGTCGGAGGGGCCCCCCAGTACTTC. As protein: CASSAVGGAPQYF.

This clonotype was recorded many times. This rearrangement joins TRBV12-3 or TRBV12-4 to TRBJ1-2; TRBD1 aligns across 8 bases. This CDR3 comprises 14 residues. Losses at the gene ends were 7 bases for V and 5 bases for J; bases not matched to a gene: 9. The chain's CDR3 is CASTLRTGIYGYTF. CDR3 nucleotide sequence: TGTGCCAGCACCCTCCGGACAGGGATATATGGCTACACCTTC.

There are many counts of this clonotype. The chain is built from TRBV6-2 or TRBV6-3 and TRBJ1-1, with D uncertain. With 10 bases removed from V and 1 base from J, the gap between germline ends came to 7 bases. The germline gives CDR1 MNHEY, CDR2 SVGEGT. The CDR3 sequence is 11 residues long. CDR3 DNA sequence: TGTGCCACCAGACGGAACACTGAAGCTTTCTTT. Amino acids: CATRRNTEAFF.

At least ten counts were recorded for this clonotype. The J gene is TRBJ2-3, the V gene TRBV20-1, with 8 nucleotides matching TRBD1. Per germline, CDR1 DFQATT and CDR2 SNEGSKA (reference sequence). The V segment lost 6 bases and the J segment 5 bases; nucleotides outside the gene matches: 13. This CDR3 region has 15 residues. The CDR3 reads CSAPDTGTGGDTQYF. CDR3 bases: TGCAGTGCCCCCGACACCGGGACAGGTGGAGATACGCAGTATTTT.

This clonotype came up many times. A junction boundary mismatches the germline segment, possibly from a read error. The chain joins TRBV7-7 to TRBJ1-1, with no clear D. CDR3 size: 13 residues. Germline CDR1 and CDR2: SSHAT and FNYEAQ (reference sequence). CDR3 loop: CASSQRALGRAFF. CDR3 in DNA: TGTGCTAGCAGCCAGAGGGCCCTCGGGCGAGCTTTCTTT.

In this sample, this clonotype turned up many times. V gene TRBV20-1 combines with J gene TRBJ1-1; D gene ambiguous. The CDR3 spans 11 residues. V gave up 6 bases and J gave up 6 bases, with 11 bases separating them. The germline V gene encodes CDR1 DFQATT and CDR2 SNEGSKA (reference sequence). The CDR3 is CSANFRPEAFF. In nucleotides, the CDR3 is TGCAGTGCCAATTTCAGGCCTGAAGCTTTCTTT.

This clonotype has at least ten counts. The chain has TRBV20-1 and TRBJ2-5, with D tentatively TRBD2 (6 bases). The germline V gene has CDR1 DFQATT and CDR2 SNEGSKA (reference sequence). The CDR3 is 14 amino acids. V gave up 1 base and J gave up 5 bases, with 14 bases separating them. The chain's CDR3 is CSARGGRAGETQYF. DNA for the CDR3: TGCAGTGCTAGAGGGGGCAGGGCGGGGGAGACCCAGTACTTC.

With regard to this clonotype: Possible read error: a much larger clone is one base away. The chain couples TRBV11-2 to TRBJ2-1; D is unresolved. The germline CDR1 and CDR2 sequences are SGHAT and FQNNGV. The CDR3 runs 12 residues. In nucleotides, the CDR3 is TGTGCCGGCAGCTTGCACCCCCACCCGGGGTTCTTC. Its protein is CAGSLHPHPGFF.

There are many counts of this clonotype. The CDR3 DNA sequence: TGTGCCAGTAGTATTTTAGCGGGGGCCCACACAGATACGCAGTATTTT. It is translated as CASSILAGAHTDTQYF. The J gene is TRBJ2-3, the V gene TRBV19; 9 nucleotides line up with TRBD2. CDR3 size: 16 residues. The J segment lost 2 bases and the V segment lost 3 bases, leaving 6 bases of the junction unmatched. Germline CDR1 and CDR2: LNHDA and SQIVND (reference sequence).

The rearrangement uses TRBV20-1 and TRBJ2-1; D might be TRBD2 (6 bases). CDR1 and CDR2 (germline): DFQATT, SNEGSKA (reference sequence). The CDR3 spans 16 residues. Trimming left V 0 bases short and J 4 bases short, with 16 bases between. CDR3 protein: CSAREPAGLIYNEQFF. CDR3 DNA: TGCAGTGCTAGAGAGCCGGCGGGACTGATATACAATGAGCAGTTCTTC.

Ten or more counts support this clonotype. The gene calls are TRBV2 and TRBJ2-7; 7 nucleotides match TRBD1. The junction had 6 bases not matched to a gene; V was cut back by 9 bases and J by 1 base. The CDR3 contains 13 residues. Looked up from germline, CDR1 is SNHLY and CDR2 is FYNNEI. CDR3 nucleotide sequence: TGTGCCAGTACCGGGACAGAGTCCTACGAGCAGTACTTC. It translates to CASTGTESYEQYF.

This clonotype was detected many times. V is TRBV6-1 and J is TRBJ2-7, with D maybe TRBD2 (6 bases). Deletions cut 4 bases from V and 6 bases from J, with 16 bases between. The CDR3 sequence is 14 residues long. Germline V gene data show CDR1 as MNHNS and CDR2 as SASEGT. The CDR3 loop is CASSVYFRGGEQYF. CDR3 DNA: TGTGCCAGCAGTGTCTATTTCCGGGGAGGCGAGCAGTACTTC.

This clonotype has a count of ten or more. DNA for the CDR3: TGTGCCAGCACCACCCTGGGAACCGGGAGGCTGTTTTTT. Its protein product is CASTTLGTGRLFF. V is TRBV6-2 or TRBV6-3 and J is TRBJ2-2, with a possible D match to TRBD2 (6 bases). From germline, CDR1 is MNHEY and CDR2 SVGEGT. V was trimmed by 7 bases and J by 13 bases, leaving 19 bases between them. The CDR3 spans 13 residues.

Many counts were recorded for this clonotype. This chain uses TRBV29-1 with TRBJ1-1; D unclear. CDR1 is SQVTM, CDR2 ANQGSEA, per germline. The CDR3 spans 11 residues. V lost 7 bases and J lost 11, with 17 bases in between. For the CDR3, the DNA is TGCAGCGGGAAGAAAGGGTACGGTGCTTTCTTT. This encodes CSGKKGYGAFF.